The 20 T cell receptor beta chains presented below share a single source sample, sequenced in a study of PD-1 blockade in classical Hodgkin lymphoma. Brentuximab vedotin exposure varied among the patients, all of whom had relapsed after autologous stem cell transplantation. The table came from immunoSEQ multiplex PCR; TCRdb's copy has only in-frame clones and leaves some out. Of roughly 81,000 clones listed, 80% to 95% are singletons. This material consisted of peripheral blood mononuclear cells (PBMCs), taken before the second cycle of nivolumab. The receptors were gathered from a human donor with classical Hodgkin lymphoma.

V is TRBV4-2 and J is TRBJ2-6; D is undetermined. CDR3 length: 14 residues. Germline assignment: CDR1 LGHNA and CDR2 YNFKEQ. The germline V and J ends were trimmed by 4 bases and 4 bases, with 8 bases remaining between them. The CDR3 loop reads CASSLLRGANVLTF. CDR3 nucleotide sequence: TGTGCCAGCAGCCTCCTACGCGGGGCCAACGTCCTGACTTTC.

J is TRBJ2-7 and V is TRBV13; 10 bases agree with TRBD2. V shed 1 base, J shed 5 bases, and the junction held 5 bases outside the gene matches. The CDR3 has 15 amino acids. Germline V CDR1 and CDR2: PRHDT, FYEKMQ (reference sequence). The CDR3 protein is CASSLERGGSHEQYF. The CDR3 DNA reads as TGTGCCAGCAGCTTAGAGCGGGGGGGGTCCCACGAGCAGTACTTC.

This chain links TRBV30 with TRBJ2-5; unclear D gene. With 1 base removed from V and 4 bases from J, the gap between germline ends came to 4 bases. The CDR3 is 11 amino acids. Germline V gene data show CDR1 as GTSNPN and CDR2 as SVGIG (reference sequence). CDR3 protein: CAWSAGETQYF. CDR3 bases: TGTGCCTGGAGTGCTGGAGAGACCCAGTACTTC.

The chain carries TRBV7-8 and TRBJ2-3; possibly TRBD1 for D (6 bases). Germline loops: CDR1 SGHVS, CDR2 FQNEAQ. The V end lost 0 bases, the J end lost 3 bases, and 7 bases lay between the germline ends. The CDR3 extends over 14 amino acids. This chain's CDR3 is CASSLAGQTDTQYF. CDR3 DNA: TGTGCCAGCAGCTTAGCGGGACAAACAGATACGCAGTATTTT. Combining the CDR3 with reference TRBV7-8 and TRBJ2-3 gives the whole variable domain GAGVSQSPRYKVAKRGQDVALRCDPISGHVSLFWYQQALGQGPEFLTYFQNEAQLDKSGLPSDRFFAERPEGSVSTLKIQRTQQEDSAVYLCASSLAGQTDTQYFGPGTRLTVL.

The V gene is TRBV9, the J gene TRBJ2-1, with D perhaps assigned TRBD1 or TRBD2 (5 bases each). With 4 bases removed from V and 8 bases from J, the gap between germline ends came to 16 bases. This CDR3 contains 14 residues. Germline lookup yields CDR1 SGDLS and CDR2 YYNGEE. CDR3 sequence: CASSPRSRGHEQFF. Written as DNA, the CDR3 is TGTGCCAGCAGCCCCCGGAGTCGGGGACATGAGCAGTTCTTC.

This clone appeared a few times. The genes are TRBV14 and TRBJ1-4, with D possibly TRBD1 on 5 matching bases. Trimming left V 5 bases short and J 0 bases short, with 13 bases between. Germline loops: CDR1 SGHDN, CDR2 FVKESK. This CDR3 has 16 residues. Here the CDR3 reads CASSMSGGATNEKLFF. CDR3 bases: TGTGCCAGCAGCATGTCAGGAGGGGCAACTAATGAAAAACTGTTTTTT.

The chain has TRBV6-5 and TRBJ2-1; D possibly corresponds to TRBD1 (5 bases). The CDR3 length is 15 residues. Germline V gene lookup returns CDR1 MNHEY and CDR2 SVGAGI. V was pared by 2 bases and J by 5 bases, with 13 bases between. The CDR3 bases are TGTGCCAGCAGTTACAGGGCCAGGGTCCACAATGAGCAGTTCTTC. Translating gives CASSYRARVHNEQFF.

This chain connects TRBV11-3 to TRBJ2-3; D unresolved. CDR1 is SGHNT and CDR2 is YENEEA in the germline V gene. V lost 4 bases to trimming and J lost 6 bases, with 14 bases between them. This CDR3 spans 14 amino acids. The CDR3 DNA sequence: TGTGCCAGCAGCTCGGCCCCATTCCCCGATACGCAGTATTTT. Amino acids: CASSSAPFPDTQYF.

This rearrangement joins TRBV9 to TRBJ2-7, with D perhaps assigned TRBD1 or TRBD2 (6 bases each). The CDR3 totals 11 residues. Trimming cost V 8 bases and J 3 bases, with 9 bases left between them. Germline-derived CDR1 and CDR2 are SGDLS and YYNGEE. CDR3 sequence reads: CASGGGYEQYF. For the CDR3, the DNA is TGTGCCAGTGGAGGGGGCTACGAGCAGTACTTC.

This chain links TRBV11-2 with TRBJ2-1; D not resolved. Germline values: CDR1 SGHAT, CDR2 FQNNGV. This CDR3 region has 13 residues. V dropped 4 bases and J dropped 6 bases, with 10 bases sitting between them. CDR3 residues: CASSSVGGNEQFF. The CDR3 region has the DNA TGTGCCAGCAGCTCGGTTGGTGGCAATGAGCAGTTCTTC. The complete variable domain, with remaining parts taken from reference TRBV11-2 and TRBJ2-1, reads EAGVAQSPRYKIIEKRQSVAFWCNPISGHATLYWYQQILGQGPKLLIQFQNNGVVDDSQLPKDRFSAERLKGVDSTLKIQPAKLEDSAVYLCASSSVGGNEQFFGPGTRLTVL.

This CDR3 is CASSRLKSPGANVLTF. In DNA form, the CDR3 reads TGTGCCAGCAGCCGGCTTAAAAGTCCTGGGGCCAACGTCCTGACTTTC. The V gene is TRBV21-1, the J gene TRBJ2-6. TRBV21-1 is an annotated pseudogene. The CDR3 covers 16 residues.

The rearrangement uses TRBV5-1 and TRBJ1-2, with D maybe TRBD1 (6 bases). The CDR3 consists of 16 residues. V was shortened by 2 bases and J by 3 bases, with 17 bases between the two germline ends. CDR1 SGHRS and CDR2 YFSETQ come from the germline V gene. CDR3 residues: CASSFQGRMSDYGYTF. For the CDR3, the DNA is TGCGCCAGCAGCTTCCAGGGGCGGATGTCGGACTATGGCTACACCTTC.

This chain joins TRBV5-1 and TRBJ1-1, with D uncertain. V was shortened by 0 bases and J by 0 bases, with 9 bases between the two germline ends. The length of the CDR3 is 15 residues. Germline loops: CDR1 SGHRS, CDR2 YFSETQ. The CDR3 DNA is TGCGCCAGCAGCTTGGGACGGATCATGAACACTGAAGCTTTCTTT. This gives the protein CASSLGRIMNTEAFF. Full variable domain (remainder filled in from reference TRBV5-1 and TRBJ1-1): KAGVTQTPRYLIKTRGQQVTLSCSPISGHRSVSWYQQTPGQGLQFLFEYFSETQRNKGNFPGRFSGRQFSNSRSEMNVSTLELGDSALYLCASSLGRIMNTEAFFGQGTRLTVV.

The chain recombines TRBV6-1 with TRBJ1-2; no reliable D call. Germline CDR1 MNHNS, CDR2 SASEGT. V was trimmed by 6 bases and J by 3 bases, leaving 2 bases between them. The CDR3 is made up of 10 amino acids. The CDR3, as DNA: TGTGCCAGCAGGGACTATGGCTACACCTTC. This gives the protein CASRDYGYTF.

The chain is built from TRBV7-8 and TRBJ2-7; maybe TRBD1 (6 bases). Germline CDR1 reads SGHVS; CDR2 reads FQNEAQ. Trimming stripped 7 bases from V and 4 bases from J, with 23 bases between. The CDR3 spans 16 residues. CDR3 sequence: CASTPTPGQRYYEQYF. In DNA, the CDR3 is TGTGCCAGCACCCCAACCCCGGGACAAAGGTATTACGAGCAGTACTTC. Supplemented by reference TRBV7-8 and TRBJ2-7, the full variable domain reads GAGVSQSPRYKVAKRGQDVALRCDPISGHVSLFWYQQALGQGPEFLTYFQNEAQLDKSGLPSDRFFAERPEGSVSTLKIQRTQQEDSAVYLCASTPTPGQRYYEQYFGPGTRLTVT.

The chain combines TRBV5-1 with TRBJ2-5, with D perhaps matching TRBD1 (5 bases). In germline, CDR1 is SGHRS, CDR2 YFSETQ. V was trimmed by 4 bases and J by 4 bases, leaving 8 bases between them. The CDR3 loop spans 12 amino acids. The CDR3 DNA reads TGCGCCAGCAGCGCCCAGGGAGAGACCCAGTACTTC. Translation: CASSAQGETQYF.

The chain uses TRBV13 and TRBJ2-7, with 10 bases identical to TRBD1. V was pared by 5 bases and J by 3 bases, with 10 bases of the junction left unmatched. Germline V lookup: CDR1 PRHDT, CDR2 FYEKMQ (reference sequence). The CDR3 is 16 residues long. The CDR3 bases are TGTGCCAGCAGCGCAGGGACAGGGGATAAGGTCTACGAGCAGTACTTC. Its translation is CASSAGTGDKVYEQYF.

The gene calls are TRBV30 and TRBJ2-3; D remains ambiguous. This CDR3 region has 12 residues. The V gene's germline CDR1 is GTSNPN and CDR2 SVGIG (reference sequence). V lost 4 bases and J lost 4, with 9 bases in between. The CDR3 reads CAWNIGADTQYF. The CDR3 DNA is TGTGCCTGGAATATCGGAGCAGATACGCAGTATTTT. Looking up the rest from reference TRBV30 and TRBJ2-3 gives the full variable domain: SQTIHQWPATLVQPVGSPLSLECTVEGTSNPNLYWYRQAAGRGLQLLFYSVGIGQISSEVPQNLSASRPQDRQFILSSKKLLLSDSGFYLCAWNIGADTQYFGPGTRLTVL.

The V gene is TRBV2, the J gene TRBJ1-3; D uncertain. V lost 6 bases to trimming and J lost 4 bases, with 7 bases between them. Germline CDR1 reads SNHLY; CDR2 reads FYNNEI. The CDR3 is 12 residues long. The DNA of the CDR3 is TGTGCCAGCAGGGGATACGGAAACACCATATATTTT. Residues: CASRGYGNTIYF.

The CDR3 region is CASSSPAYRTHYEQYF. The DNA for the CDR3 is TGTGCCAGCAGTTCCCCCGCTTACCGTACCCACTACGAGCAGTACTTC. The gene calls are TRBV27 and TRBJ2-7; D call uncertain. Germline-derived CDR1 and CDR2 are MNHEY and SMNVEV (reference sequence). The ends were cut back, 4 bases at V and 3 bases at J, with 19 bases in the middle. CDR3 length: 16 residues.